Listed below are T cell receptor beta chains from one sample, sequenced in a study of T cell clones after liver transplantation. TCRdb keeps only in-frame clones here, not all; method: immunoSEQ multiplex PCR. This table has 70,000 or so clones, 90% appearing once. The sequences come from CD4+ T cells from blood, collected before liver transplant. These receptors came from a human donor who received a liver transplant. Both conserved end residues are part of each CDR3. Fields, in order: clone size, V gene, D gene, J gene, CDR3 protein, CDR3 DNA. The D gene is left open where the match is weak. A row's size may be missing; if present it is once, few, many or a size class.

>NA|TRBV4-2|TRBD1|TRBJ2-3
CASSPGGTGVSTDTQYF
TGTGCCAGCAGCCCCGGGGGGACAGGGGTTAGCACAGATACGCAGTATTTT
>NA|TRBV18|TRBD2|TRBJ2-7
CASSPSGRLAYDEQYF
TGTGCCAGCTCACCATCTGGGAGACTAGCGTACGACGAGCAGTACTTC
>NA|TRBV18|NA|TRBJ1-1
CASSPGDGTEAFF
TGTGCCAGCTCACCGGGCGACGGGACTGAAGCTTTCTTT
>NA|TRBV11-3|NA|TRBJ2-5
CASSLARDTKTQYF
TGTGCCAGCAGCTTAGCCCGGGACACGAAGACCCAGTACTTC
>NA|TRBV20-1|NA|TRBJ2-1
CSVANNNEQFF
TGCAGCGTAGCGAATAACAATGAGCAGTTCTTC
>NA|TRBV29-1|TRBD2|TRBJ2-1
CSVDRTSGSTAYNEQFF
TGCAGCGTTGATAGGACTAGCGGGTCGACGGCTTACAATGAGCAGTTCTTC
>NA|TRBV2|TRBD1|TRBJ2-7
CASSSGQVNEQYF
TGTGCCAGCAGTAGCGGACAGGTTAACGAGCAGTACTTC
>NA|TRBV7-9|NA|TRBJ1-1
CASRPIGSNTEAFF
TGTGCCAGCAGACCAATTGGGTCGAACACTGAAGCTTTCTTT
>NA|TRBV9|TRBD1|TRBJ2-7
CASSVATGAAYEQYF
TGTGCCAGCAGCGTAGCGACAGGGGCGGCCTACGAGCAGTACTTC
>NA|TRBV28|NA|TRBJ1-2
CASSLPLVAYNYGYTF
TGTGCCAGCAGTTTACCCCTCGTGGCTTATAACTATGGCTACACCTTC
>NA|TRBV11-3|TRBD2|TRBJ2-5
CASSLGRAAGGMETQYF
TGTGCCAGCAGCTTAGGCCGTGCGGCCGGGGGGATGGAGACCCAGTACTTC
>NA|TRBV29-1|NA|TRBJ2-2
CSVAQNTGELFF
TGCAGCGTTGCTCAGAACACCGGGGAGCTGTTTTTT
>NA|TRBV7-3|NA|TRBJ1-2
CASSPDGNYGYTF
TGTGCCAGCAGCCCCGACGGCAACTATGGCTACACCTTC
>NA|TRBV7-2|NA|TRBJ2-7
CASSLAPQGNYEQYF
TGTGCCAGCAGCTTAGCTCCTCAGGGCAATTACGAGCAGTACTTC
>NA|TRBV4-2|TRBD2|TRBJ2-7
CASSQGLGLAGGDEQYF
TGTGCCAGCAGCCAAGGGTTAGGACTAGCGGGAGGCGACGAGCAGTACTTC
>NA|TRBV5-6|NA|TRBJ2-1
CASSGGPADNEQFF
TGTGCCAGCAGCGGGGGACCAGCGGACAATGAGCAGTTCTTC
>NA|TRBV7-6|NA|TRBJ2-3
CASVREKSTDTQYF
TGTGCCAGCGTTAGGGAGAAAAGCACAGATACGCAGTATTTT
>NA|TRBV28|NA|TRBJ1-2
CASSRTPVGGYTF
TGTGCCAGCAGTCGGACCCCGGTGGGTGGCTACACCTTC
>NA|TRBV19|NA|TRBJ1-1
CASKEEGLNTEAFF
TGTGCCAGTAAGGAGGAGGGATTGAACACTGAAGCTTTCTTT
>NA|TRBV11-2|TRBD2|TRBJ2-1
CASSLDPSGIVNEQFF
TGTGCCAGCAGCTTAGATCCTAGCGGGATTGTCAATGAGCAGTTCTTC
>NA|TRBV10-2|NA|TRBJ2-3
CASSEFSGFTDTQYF
TGCGCCAGCAGTGAGTTTAGCGGATTCACAGATACGCAGTATTTT
>NA|TRBV21-1|NA|TRBJ2-3
CATTCLAVSTDTQYF
TGTGCCACGACCTGCCTAGCGGTTAGCACAGATACGCAGTATTTT
>NA|TRBV25-1|TRBD1|TRBJ2-1
CASSARQGLSGYNEQFF
TGTGCCAGCAGTGCCCGACAGGGGCTATCTGGATACAATGAGCAGTTCTTC
>NA|TRBV7-9|NA|TRBJ2-7
CASSLALEEQYF
TGTGCCAGCAGCTTAGCGCTGGAGGAGCAGTACTTC
>NA|TRBV7-7|TRBD2|TRBJ2-3
CASSSGLAGTDTQYF
TGTGCTAGCAGCTCCGGACTAGCGGGGACAGATACGCAGTATTTT
>NA|TRBV19|NA|TRBJ2-1
CASRGYNEQFF
TGTGCCAGTAGAGGGTACAATGAGCAGTTCTTC
>NA|TRBV19|TRBD1|TRBJ1-4
CASSPWTGLNEKLFF
TGTGCCAGTAGCCCGTGGACAGGTCTTAATGAAAAACTGTTTTTT
>NA|TRBV7-8|NA|TRBJ2-6
CASSLEARLASGANVLTF
TGTGCCAGCAGCTTAGAGGCCAGGCTTGCCTCTGGGGCCAACGTCCTGACTTTC
>NA|TRBV7-8|NA|TRBJ2-2
CASSPRSGLNTGELFF
TGTGCCAGCAGCCCCCGGTCCGGGTTAAATACCGGGGAGCTGTTTTTT
>few|TRBV23-1|NA|TRBJ1-3
CATRGNTIYF
TGCGCTACGCGGGGAAACACCATATATTTT
>NA|TRBV6-5|TRBD2|TRBJ2-7
CASSSQVAGEQYF
TGTGCCAGCAGTTCCCAGGTAGCGGGCGAGCAGTACTTC
>NA|TRBV5-1|TRBD1|TRBJ2-7
CASGTGISYEQYF
TGCGCCAGCGGGACAGGGATCTCCTACGAGCAGTACTTC
>NA|TRBV18|TRBD1|TRBJ1-5
CASSSGTGARNQPQHF
TGTGCCAGCTCCTCCGGGACAGGGGCCCGGAATCAGCCCCAGCATTTT
>NA|TRBV28|NA|TRBJ1-2
CASSQGYQAGGYTF
TGTGCCAGCAGTCAGGGGTACCAGGCGGGGGGCTACACCTTC
>NA|TRBV2|NA|TRBJ1-3
CASSGWVSSGNTIYF
TGTGCCAGCAGTGGCTGGGTAAGCTCTGGAAACACCATATATTTT
>NA|TRBV27|TRBD1|TRBJ2-7
CASSWTGRYEQYF
TGTGCCAGCAGTTGGACAGGGAGATACGAGCAGTACTTC
>NA|TRBV10-2|TRBD2|TRBJ2-7
CATLLAGEQYF
TGCGCCACCTTACTAGCGGGAGAGCAGTACTTC
>NA|TRBV5-1|NA|TRBJ2-7
CASSLERSSYEQYF
TGCGCCAGCAGCTTGGAAAGGTCCTCCTACGAGCAGTACTTC
>once|TRBV5-1|NA|TRBJ2-3
CASSFSTDTQYF
TGCGCCAGCAGCTTTTCCACAGATACGCAGTATTTT
>NA|TRBV27|TRBD1|TRBJ1-5
CASSPWDRVSNQPQHF
TGTGCCAGCAGTCCCTGGGACAGGGTTAGCAATCAGCCCCAGCATTTT
>NA|TRBV5-1|NA|TRBJ2-1
CASSLQPARQIYNEQFF
TGCGCCAGCAGCCTGCAGCCAGCCCGGCAGATATACAATGAGCAGTTCTTC
>NA|TRBV9|NA|TRBJ2-3
CASSPPLLASTDTQYF
TGTGCCAGCAGCCCACCCCTCCTAGCTAGCACAGATACGCAGTATTTT
>NA|TRBV5-6|NA|TRBJ2-7
CASSLVGQAYEQYF
TGTGCCAGCAGCTTGGTGGGACAAGCCTACGAGCAGTACTTC
>once|TRBV11-2|NA|TRBJ2-2
CADRASGTGELFF
TGTGCCGACCGGGCATCCGGGACCGGGGAGCTGTTTTTT
>NA|TRBV10-3|TRBD1|TRBJ1-3
CAISEWTGVVGNTIYF
TGTGCCATCAGTGAGTGGACAGGGGTCGTCGGAAACACCATATATTTT
>NA|TRBV7-9|TRBD1|TRBJ1-5
CASSPTGGTSNQPQHF
TGTGCCAGCAGCCCGACAGGGGGCACAAGCAATCAGCCCCAGCATTTT
>few|TRBV29-1|NA|TRBJ2-2
CSVIQTGRGTGELFF
TGCAGCGTTATACAAACAGGGAGGGGCACCGGGGAGCTGTTTTTT
>few|TRBV7-2|NA|TRBJ1-5
CASSLGQPQHF
TGTGCCAGCAGCCTAGGTCAGCCCCAGCATTTT
>NA|TRBV15|NA|TRBJ2-3
CATSRDGRIDTQYF
TGTGCCACCAGCAGAGATGGGCGAATAGATACGCAGTATTTT
>NA|TRBV6-5|NA|TRBJ1-1
CASSYGGSTEAFF
TGTGCCAGCAGTTACGGGGGGAGCACTGAAGCTTTCTTT
>NA|TRBV6-5|TRBD2|TRBJ2-3
CASSSGLAGITDTQYF
TGTGCCAGCAGTTCAGGACTAGCGGGAATCACAGATACGCAGTATTTT